A selection of T cell receptor beta chains follows, all from one sample in a study of CD8+ T cells in alopecia areata. TCRdb keeps only in-frame clones here, not all; method: immunoSEQ multiplex PCR. Altogether fewer than 250,000 clones are present, around 60% being singletons, with the ten largest covering roughly 1.3%. Material: CD4+ T cells sorted from blood, obtained between weeks 47 and 50, from a patient treated with tofacitinib. All receptors come from a human donor with alopecia areata. The CDR3 runs from the conserved cysteine through the conserved F or W. The D gene is left open where the match is weak. Size values are once, few and many counts, or a class for expanded clones, and some rows have none.

v_gene	d_gene	abundance	j_gene	CDR3aa	CDR3nt
TRBV30	-	-	TRBJ1-2	CAWSSQGLGYTF	TGTGCCTGGAGTTCCCAGGGGTTGGGCTACACCTTC
TRBV7-6	TRBD2	many	TRBJ2-5	CASSLAGGQETQYF	TGTGCCAGCAGCTTAGCGGGGGGGCAAGAGACCCAGTACTTC
TRBV11-2	-	few	TRBJ2-7	CASSRSYEQYF	TGTGCCAGCAGTCGATCCTACGAGCAGTACTTC
TRBV30	-	-	TRBJ2-7	CAWHHRDTNYEQYF	TGTGCCTGGCATCACCGGGACACCAACTACGAGCAGTACTTC
TRBV6-1	-	-	TRBJ1-2	CASTPRAGNRYGYTF	TGTGCCAGCACCCCTCGGGCGGGAAACCGCTATGGCTACACCTTC
TRBV2	-	few	TRBJ2-3	CASSDNWAATDTQYF	TGTGCCAGCAGTGACAATTGGGCAGCCACAGATACGCAGTATTTT
TRBV5-1	-	few	TRBJ2-1	CASSVQQGYVEQFF	TGCGCCAGCAGCGTCCAACAGGGCTACGTTGAGCAGTTCTTC
TRBV15	TRBD1	-	TRBJ1-2	CATSRGQEGAGYGYTF	TGTGCCACCAGCAGAGGACAGGAGGGGGCTGGGTATGGCTACACCTTC
TRBV7-2	-	-	TRBJ2-7	CASSLGGKPYEQYF	TGTGCCAGCAGCTTAGGGGGAAAGCCTTACGAGCAGTACTTC
TRBV18	-	-	TRBJ1-3	CASSPLSVHRDGNTIYF	TGTGCCAGCTCACCACTCAGTGTACACCGTGACGGAAACACCATATATTTT
TRBV5-1	-	-	TRBJ2-7	CASSPPVSSYEQYF	TGCGCCAGCAGCCCTCCCGTCAGCTCCTACGAGCAGTACTTC
TRBV5-1	-	few	TRBJ2-2	CASSSFRGSTGELFF	TGCGCCAGCAGCAGTTTTCGGGGAAGCACCGGGGAGCTGTTTTTT
TRBV5-1	TRBD2	once	TRBJ2-7	CASSVNLAGDYEQYF	TGCGCCAGCAGCGTGAATCTAGCGGGGGACTACGAGCAGTACTTC
TRBV6-5	-	few	TRBJ1-1	CASALKLNTEAFF	TGTGCCAGCGCCCTGAAGCTGAACACTGAAGCTTTCTTT
TRBV4-3	-	-	TRBJ1-2	CASSQVTANYGYTF	TGCGCCAGCAGCCAAGTAACGGCCAACTATGGCTACACCTTC
TRBV7-2	TRBD1	-	TRBJ1-5	CASSPSGQVNQPQHF	TGTGCCAGCAGCCCATCGGGACAGGTCAATCAGCCCCAGCATTTT
TRBV9	-	-	TRBJ2-1	CASSVEAWDEQFF	TGTGCCAGCAGCGTGGAAGCCTGGGATGAGCAGTTCTTC
TRBV10-3	-	-	TRBJ2-3	CASKQGTSTDTQYF	TGTGCCAGCAAGCAGGGAACTAGCACAGATACGCAGTATTTT
TRBV4-3	-	-	TRBJ1-6	CASSQQPVGDSPLHF	TGCGCCAGCAGCCAACAACCAGTGGGGGATTCACCCCTCCACTTT
TRBV6-6	-	-	TRBJ1-5	CASRPSPGSNQPQHF	TGTGCCAGCAGACCCAGTCCGGGGAGCAATCAGCCCCAGCATTTT
TRBV10-2	-	-	TRBJ2-5	CASGWGWETQYF	TGCGCCAGCGGATGGGGCTGGGAGACCCAGTACTTC
TRBV25-1	-	-	TRBJ1-1	CASSESRARTEAFF	TGTGCCAGCAGTGAAAGCAGGGCAAGGACTGAAGCTTTCTTT
TRBV30	-	-	TRBJ2-4	CAWLEAGVAKNIQYF	TGTGCCTGGTTGGAGGCAGGGGTAGCCAAAAACATTCAGTACTTC
TRBV4-3	TRBD1	-	TRBJ2-1	CASSTQGQGLYEQFF	TGCGCCAGCAGCACACAGGGACAGGGGTTGTATGAGCAGTTCTTC
TRBV19	-	-	TRBJ2-1	CASSPRGPEQFF	TGTGCCAGTAGTCCTCGAGGGCCCGAGCAGTTCTTC
TRBV7-2	-	-	TRBJ2-3	CASSPASGTDTQYF	TGTGCCAGCAGCCCAGCGTCGGGCACAGATACGCAGTATTTT
TRBV6-5	-	-	TRBJ1-1	CASTPAGVNTEAFF	TGTGCCAGCACCCCGGCCGGGGTGAACACTGAAGCTTTCTTT
TRBV14	TRBD1	once	TRBJ2-4	CASSQRDVGTGVRHIQYF	TGTGCCAGCAGCCAAAGGGACGTTGGGACAGGGGTACGACACATTCAGTACTTC
TRBV30	-	-	TRBJ2-3	CAWTSPPTDTQYF	TGTGCCTGGACTTCTCCTCCGACAGATACGCAGTATTTT
TRBV7-2	TRBD2	few	TRBJ2-1	CASSLGLAGGLTNEQFF	TGTGCCAGCAGCTTAGGTCTAGCGGGGGGGCTAACCAATGAGCAGTTCTTC
TRBV9	-	-	TRBJ2-5	CASSVSAAVQETQYF	TGTGCCAGCAGCGTTTCCGCGGCAGTTCAAGAGACCCAGTACTTC